This T cell receptor beta chain emerged from a study of blood T cell repertoires in COVID-19. Profiled with immunoSEQ multiplex PCR; TCRdb holds only in-frame clones, not every one. There are just over 250,000 clones in the sample; roughly nine tenths occur only once, and roughly 4% lies in the top ten. This sequence originates from a man aged 55-75 years who had recovered from COVID-19. The specimen sequenced was peripheral blood.

CDR3 DNA: TGTGCCATCAGTTCCGGGACAGGTTCAGAAAAACTGTTTTTT. Amino acid sequence: CAISSGTGSEKLFF. This chain connects TRBV10-3 to TRBJ1-4, with 8 bases that match TRBD1. Germline V gene sequence: CDR1 ENHRY, CDR2 SYGVKD. V was clipped by 5 bases and J by 8 bases; unmatched bases: 7. The CDR3 extends over 14 amino acids.